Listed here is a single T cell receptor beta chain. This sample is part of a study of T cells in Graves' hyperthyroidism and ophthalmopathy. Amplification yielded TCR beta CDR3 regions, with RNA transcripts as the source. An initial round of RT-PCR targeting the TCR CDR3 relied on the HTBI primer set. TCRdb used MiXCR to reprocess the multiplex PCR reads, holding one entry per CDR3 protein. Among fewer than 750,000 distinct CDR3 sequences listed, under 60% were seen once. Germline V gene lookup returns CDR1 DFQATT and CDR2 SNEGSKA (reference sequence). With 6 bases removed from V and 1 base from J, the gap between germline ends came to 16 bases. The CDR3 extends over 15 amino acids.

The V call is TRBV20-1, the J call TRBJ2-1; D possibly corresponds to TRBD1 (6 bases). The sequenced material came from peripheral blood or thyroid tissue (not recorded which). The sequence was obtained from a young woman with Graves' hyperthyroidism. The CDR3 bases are TGCAGTGCCAGGGAGTTGAGGGGGTCCTACAATGAGCAGTTCTTC. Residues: CSARELRGSYNEQFF.